This T cell receptor (beta chain) is from a study of blood T cell repertoires in COVID-19. This clone was observed a few times. Enrollees, about 18 to 89 years old, lived in about two dozen US areas. Germline V lookup: CDR1 MGHDK, CDR2 SYGVNS. With V trimmed by 8 bases and J by 2 bases, 7 bases remained unmatched. There are 14 residues in the CDR3. Per the original data handling: Cell counts per sample came from amplifying reference gene primers. TCRdb keeps only in-frame clones here, not all; method: immunoSEQ multiplex PCR. V and J calls and clone size are copied from that table; D and trimming were computed from the DNA. The sample shows 240,000 or so clones, 75% to 90% of them seen only once.

The source of this sequence is a woman in her thirties or forties with acute COVID-19. The chain combines TRBV25-1 with TRBJ2-5, with TRBD2 identical over 8 bases. The specimen was PBMCs or T cells enriched from blood (not recorded which). The CDR3 reads CASRASGYQETQYF. CDR3 bases: TGTGCCAGCCGGGCTAGCGGGTATCAAGAGACCCAGTACTTC. Full variable domain (remainder filled in from reference TRBV25-1 and TRBJ2-5): EADIYQTPRYLVIGTGKKITLECSQTMGHDKMYWYQQDPGMELHLIHYSYGVNSTEKGDLSSESTVSRIRTEHFPLTLESARPSHTSQYLCASRASGYQETQYFGPGTRLLVL.